The entry below gives a single T cell receptor beta chain sequence along with its context. The read finishes 3 residues shy of the CDR3 end, and the germline J gene is used to complete it. The record originates from a study of Tregs in tolerant kidney transplant recipients. The CDR3 spans 15 residues. With 1 base removed from V and 0 bases from J, the gap between germline ends came to 7 bases. Germline values: CDR1 SGHNT, CDR2 YENEEA. Generated by immunoSEQ multiplex PCR, the TCRdb table keeps only in-frame clones and is missing some. Here the sample table reports tens of thousands of clones. This receptor was taken from a human donor who received a combined kidney and bone marrow transplant. The sequencing here drew on CD4+ T cells from blood, taken before the transplant. V gene TRBV11-3 combines with J gene TRBJ2-1, with D unclear. CDR3 DNA, as far as it was read: TGTGCCAGCAGCTTAGGCAGAGGCTCCTACAATGAG. Translation: CASSLGRGSYNE. The entire CDR3 sequence reads CASSLGRGSYNEQFF.